This TCR beta chain is from a study of T cells in Graves' hyperthyroidism and ophthalmopathy (dated by TCRdb to about 2019). For context, the study as a whole: Peripheral blood was collected at initial diagnosis, before any treatment. To identify TCR V-J signatures that set the groups apart, the researchers used a discovery cohort of about a hundred patients, made up of some 41 with Graves' ophthalmopathy and 57 with stable Graves' hyperthyroidism. Following sampling, methimazole starting at 30 mg daily was given to hyperthyroidism patients, and high-dose intravenous methylprednisolone was given to ophthalmopathy patients. Whether ophthalmopathy could be predicted prospectively was tested in an independent validation cohort made up of under 20 hyperthyroidism patients plus 17 patients who later progressed to ophthalmopathy. The paper reports TCR Vbeta CDR3 sequencing of 140 or so peripheral blood samples: 43 ophthalmopathy, some 80 hyperthyroidism and around 17 progressor patients. The approximately 90 discovery patients were randomly split 7:3 into training and test sets. The study also compared thyroid tissue and blood T-cell repertoires from five or six Graves' hyperthyroidism patients.

The TCR beta CDR3 regions were amplified from RNA transcripts. The TCR CDR3 was subjected to a first round of RT-PCR using the HTBI primer set and the Qiagen OneStep RT-PCR kit. Libraries were constructed in a second round of multiplex PCR, after which size selection and purification were performed. The libraries were sequenced on an Illumina HiSeq2000 using paired-end 100 bp reads. In the original analysis: Raw data were processed with SOAPnuke, discarding reads with adapters, uncalled bases, mean Phred below 15, or no exact constant-primer or identifier match. COPE v1.2.5 was used to merge high-quality paired reads, and clonotypes were defined as unique nucleotide sequences. Clonotypes were aligned to IMGT TRBV, TRBD and TRBJ reference segments using MiTCR v1.1. The analysis was restricted to V-J combinations with a frequency above 0.0001, which together covered just over 99% of the repertoires. The TCS score was defined as the ratio of F50 (clonal expansion) to E x V (chaos), calculated using BLOSUM62-based TCRdist between CDR3 peptides within each V-J. Welch's t-statistics and random forest reduced around 550 V-J features to some 14, which were used in a naive Bayes classifier (R e1071). TCRdb trimmed public reads at Q25 via fastp, called clones via MiXCR and kept in-frame beta chains. Under each unique CDR3 protein, matching rows form one entry showing the most common genes and DNA. It is TCRdb's table, rather than the study itself, that gives the V and J calls and clone size. Across this sample there are approximately 720,000 distinct CDR3 sequences, with approximately 19% seen only once. The ten biggest clones cover 16% of the sample.

This clonotype appeared many times. Its antigen is unknown. Base quality data are lacking; no much larger clone is found one base away. The paper's findings and limits, for the study overall: Ophthalmopathy was separated from stable hyperthyroidism by a 13 V-J signature model, with about 86% sensitivity and approximately 81% specificity obtained in cross-validation and 80%/75% obtained in testing. In validation, the model predicted progression to ophthalmopathy with around 71% sensitivity and roughly 72% specificity, a median of roughly seven months before onset. Most expanded thyroid clonotypes (frequency above 0.001) were also found in blood, which suggests that blood repertoires may mirror thyroid immune responses. Sample size was not statistically predetermined, and investigators were not blinded to group allocation.

The hyperthyroidism patients were between 18 and 65 years old and newly diagnosed, with a disease duration of less than 2 months. Any patient with an uncontrolled infection, another autoimmune disease, pregnancy or lactation was excluded. Diagnoses were established on the basis of clinical symptoms, serum thyroxine and TRAb, thyroid ultrasound, and orbital computed tomography. Blood from progressor patients was drawn when they were first diagnosed with hyperthyroidism, before any ophthalmopathy symptoms appeared. PBMCs were separated from roughly 9.3 ml of fresh peripheral blood using Ficoll-Paque density gradient centrifugation. Progressor patients were initially diagnosed with Graves' hyperthyroidism and developed ophthalmopathy during follow-up. Total RNA was extracted using Trizol reagent, and RNA quality was assessed on an Agilent 2100 Bioanalyzer. V loses 4 bases, J loses 4 bases, and the germline ends lie 13 bases apart. Sequences LGHDT (CDR1) and YNNKEL (CDR2) are obtained from the germline V gene (reference sequence). Measured from the cysteine to the phenylalanine, the CDR3 is 14 residues long. Here the CDR3 DNA is all that survives: 42 bases in frame from base 1.

The sample comprised blood. This clonotype was sampled from a woman between 45 and 65 years old with Graves' hyperthyroidism that later progressed to Graves' ophthalmopathy. The chain was built from TRBV3-1 and TRBJ1-2; no D segment can be confidently identified. The nucleotide sequence reads as follows: TGTGCCAGCAGCCTTACTGGCCGCGTCTATGGCTACACCTTC. Its translation reads: CASSLTGRVYGYTF. The variable domain in full, with residues beyond the CDR3 obtained from the reference TRBV3-1 and TRBJ1-2 genes, is DTAVSQTPKYLVTQMGNDKSIKCEQNLGHDTMYWYKQDSKKFLKIMFSYNNKELIINETVPNRFSPKSPDKAHLNLHINSLELGDSAVYFCASSLTGRVYGYTFGSGTRLTVV.